This TCR beta chain was profiled in a study of blood T cell repertoires in COVID-19. Looking at the study overall: Spain, Italy and the United States supplied samples that represented acute and convalescent COVID-19. Nucleic acid was either cDNA or gDNA, and it came from T cells, B-cell-depleted T cells, or PBMCs.

Original methodology: The authors estimated nucleated cell counts from reference gene primer amplification. TCRdb's copy holds only in-frame clones and misses some; the assay was immunoSEQ multiplex PCR. V, J and clone size are taken as reported in that table, and D and trimming were inferred from the DNA itself. The table has 210,000 or so clones, 65% to 90% seen once; the top ten hold around 5.1%. This clonotype was obtained from a human donor in a cohort sampled during active COVID-19. Specimen: peripheral blood.

CDR3 sequence reads: CASSIDLWQGKFF. The CDR3 DNA sequence: TGTGCCAGTAGTATAGATCTATGGCAGGGGAAGTTCTTC. The V call is TRBV19, the J call TRBJ2-1, with D tentatively TRBD1 (6 bases). Germline values: CDR1 LNHDA, CDR2 SQIVND (reference sequence). V was trimmed by 0 bases and J by 14 bases, leaving 14 bases between them. The CDR3 loop spans 13 amino acids.